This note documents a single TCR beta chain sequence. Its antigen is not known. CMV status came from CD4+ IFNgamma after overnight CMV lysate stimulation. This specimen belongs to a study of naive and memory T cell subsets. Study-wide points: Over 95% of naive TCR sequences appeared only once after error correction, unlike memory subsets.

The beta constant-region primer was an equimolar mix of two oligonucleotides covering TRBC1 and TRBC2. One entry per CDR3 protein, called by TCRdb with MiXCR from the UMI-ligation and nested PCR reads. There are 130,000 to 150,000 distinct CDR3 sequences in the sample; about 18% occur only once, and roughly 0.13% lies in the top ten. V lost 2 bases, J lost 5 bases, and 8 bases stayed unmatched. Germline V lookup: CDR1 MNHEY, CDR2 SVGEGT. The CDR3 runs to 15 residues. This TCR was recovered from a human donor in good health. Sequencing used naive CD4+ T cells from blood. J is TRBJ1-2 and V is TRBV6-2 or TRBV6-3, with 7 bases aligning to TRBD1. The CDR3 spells CASSYRGQPLYGYTF. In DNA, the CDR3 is TGTGCCAGCAGTTACCGGGGACAGCCTCTATATGGCTACACCTTC.